There are a few counts of the clone carrying this T cell receptor (beta chain). Its antigen is currently unknown. Researchers ran the PCR with 60 Vbeta and 13 Jbeta primers. Authors' methods: The authors later counted roughly 77 million unique TCR beta chains, 9 million to 12 million of them shared. The protocol was immunoSEQ multiplex PCR, while the TCRdb copy is restricted to in-frame clones and leaves out a portion. From that table come the V and J calls and clone size; the DNA was used to work out D and trimming. The sample contains around 190,000 clones, about 10% of which appear only once. The sample belongs to a study of cytomegalovirus exposure and HLA in healthy donors. Study-level points and caveats: Trimming of TCR beta V- and J-genes showed a link, identified in a later analysis, to a missense DCLRE1C variant. When the data were analyzed later, several of the most significant clusters appeared to be linked to common viral pathogens.

This CDR3 has 15 amino acids. Trimming removed 0 bases at V and 10 bases at J, with 16 bases between. Germline loops: CDR1 SGHAT, CDR2 FQNNGV. The genes are TRBV11-2 and TRBJ1-5; D gene unclear. What was sequenced was PBMCs. This clonotype was sampled from a woman aged 25-40 years in good health and CMV-seropositive. The CDR3 protein is CASSLDIGGLRPQHF. The DNA for the CDR3 is TGTGCCAGCAGCTTAGATATAGGCGGCCTTAGACCCCAGCATTTT.